These 27 T cell receptor beta chains share one sample of origin, sequenced in a study of early T cells in non-severe SARS-CoV-2 infection. TCRdb analysed the 5' RACE reads with MiXCR anew, one entry per CDR3 protein. The data show approximately 65,000 distinct CDR3 sequences, roughly 13% seen once. Specimen: whole blood. Receptors originate from an adult who was a healthcare worker with PCR-confirmed SARS-CoV-2 infection or an uninfected control (not recorded which).

This chain joins TRBV7-6 and TRBJ2-5; possibly TRBD1 for D (5 bases). CDR1 is SGHVS and CDR2 is FNYEAQ in the germline V gene. The CDR3 length is 16 residues. With 1 base removed from V and 1 base from J, the gap between germline ends came to 13 bases. The CDR3 DNA follows: TGTGCCAGCAGCTTAGTCGGACAAAGACCCCAAGAGACCCAGTACTTC. Its translation is CASSLVGQRPQETQYF.

This clonotype has only a few counts. The chain joins TRBV7-9 to TRBJ2-7; unclear D gene. The V and J ends lost 4 bases and 1 base respectively, with 5 bases between them. Per germline, CDR1 SEHNR and CDR2 FQNEAQ (reference sequence). This CDR3 is built from 12 residues. CDR3 region: CASSYSSYEQYF. The CDR3 region has the DNA TGTGCCAGCAGCTACAGTTCCTACGAGCAGTACTTC.

This clonotype showed up just a few times. This sequence joins TRBV19 and TRBJ1-5; D unclear. V lost 7 bases and J 0 bases, leaving 13 bases between the germline ends. Germline CDR1 LNHDA, CDR2 SQIVND (reference sequence). This CDR3 contains 15 residues. CDR3: CASKEMMYSNQPQHF. The CDR3, as DNA: TGTGCCAGTAAAGAAATGATGTATAGCAATCAGCCCCAGCATTTT.

This clonotype appeared a few times. The V gene is TRBV9, the J gene TRBJ1-1; no definite D call. With 3 bases removed from V and 4 bases from J, the gap between germline ends came to 10 bases. Germline CDR1 is SGDLS and CDR2 is YYNGEE. The CDR3 totals 13 residues. CDR3 sequence (DNA): TGTGCCAGCAGCGAGGGCACAACCACTGAAGCTTTCTTT. Translated: CASSEGTTTEAFF.

The chain recombines TRBV6-5 with TRBJ2-3; 8 bases are a match to TRBD1. This CDR3 is 15 amino acids long. The junction had 11 bases not matched to a gene; V was cut back by 6 bases and J by 6 bases. From germline, CDR1 is MNHEY and CDR2 SVGAGI. The CDR3 nucleotides read TGTGCCAGCAGGCGTACAGGGGGAATATCGGATACGCAGTATTTT. Protein product: CASRRTGGISDTQYF.

The genes are TRBV9 and TRBJ2-7; possible D gene TRBD2, 5 bases. The CDR3 sequence is 18 residues long. V shed 0 bases and J shed 6 bases, with 25 bases lying between them. Germline V gene sequence: CDR1 SGDLS, CDR2 YYNGEE. The chain's CDR3 is CASSVGSERATSRREQYF. The CDR3 DNA follows: TGTGCCAGCAGCGTAGGCTCTGAGAGGGCAACTTCACGTCGCGAGCAGTACTTC. The whole variable domain, filled in from reference TRBV9 and TRBJ2-7, reads DSGVTQTPKHLITATGQRVTLRCSPRSGDLSVYWYQQSLDQGLQFLIQYYNGEERAKGNILERFSAQQFPDLHSELNLSSLELGDSALYFCASSVGSERATSRREQYFGPGTRLTVT.

This clonotype was recorded a few times. The chain recombines TRBV27 with TRBJ2-7; 11 bases are a match to TRBD2. Trimming at V came to 3 bases and at J to 0 bases, leaving 16 bases not matched to a gene. Germline V gene data show CDR1 as MNHEY and CDR2 as SMNVEV (reference sequence). This CDR3 contains 20 residues. The chain's CDR3 is CASSFYSRASGGTSSYEQYF. In DNA form, the CDR3 reads TGTGCCAGCAGTTTTTACTCAAGGGCTAGCGGGGGGACAAGCTCCTACGAGCAGTACTTC.

Only a few counts were recorded for this clonotype. The rearrangement links TRBV4-2 to TRBJ1-4, with D unclear. CDR3 length: 12 amino acids. CDR1 and CDR2 (germline): LGHNA, YNFKEQ. With 0 bases removed from V and 10 bases from J, the gap between germline ends came to 6 bases. The CDR3 spells CASSQEGVKLFF. The CDR3 DNA sequence: TGTGCCAGCAGCCAAGAGGGTGTAAAACTGTTTTTT.

This clonotype occurred many times. CDR3 DNA sequence: TGTGCCAGCAGTCACAGGGTAGTAGACACTGAAGCTTTCTTT. This encodes CASSHRVVDTEAFF. The chain employs TRBV6-2 or TRBV6-3 and TRBJ1-1, with D possibly being TRBD1 (6 bases). The CDR3 is 14 amino acids. V lost 5 bases and J lost 3, with 13 bases in between. CDR1 and CDR2 from the germline V gene are MNHEY and SVGEGT.

This clonotype was seen a few times. The chain has TRBV7-2 and TRBJ1-1; 7 nucleotides line up with TRBD1. The V gene's germline CDR1 is SGHTA and CDR2 FQGNSA. Trimming removed 2 bases from V and 1 base from J; junction bases left unmatched: 4. The CDR3 runs 15 residues. The CDR3 nucleotides are TGTGCCAGCAGCTTAAACCCAGGGGGGAACACTGAAGCTTTCTTT. It translates to CASSLNPGGNTEAFF.

V is TRBV29-1 and J is TRBJ1-2; D remains ambiguous. This CDR3 is 13 amino acids long. Germline V gene sequence: CDR1 SQVTM, CDR2 ANQGSEA. V was cut by 3 bases and J by 5 bases, with 13 bases left in between. The DNA of the CDR3 is TGCAGCGTTGAGCCGGAATTTTATTATGGCTACACCTTC. Its translation: CSVEPEFYYGYTF.

This clonotype was observed at least ten times. V gene TRBV6-2 or TRBV6-3 combines with J gene TRBJ2-2, with 7 bases fitting TRBD2. The CDR3 runs to 15 residues. Trimming at V came to 2 bases and at J to 5 bases, leaving 5 bases not matched to a gene. The germline V gene encodes CDR1 MNHEY and CDR2 SVGEGT. CDR3 residues: CASSYGLVHTGELFF. The CDR3 nucleotides read TGTGCCAGCAGTTACGGACTAGTCCATACCGGGGAGCTGTTTTTT.

This clonotype appeared many times. The chain is built from TRBV2 and TRBJ1-5, with 9 positions matching TRBD1. V trimming: 6 bases; J trimming: 4 bases; junction bases outside the gene matches: 7. CDR3 size: 15 residues. Germline lookup yields CDR1 SNHLY and CDR2 FYNNEI. The DNA of the CDR3 is TGTGCCAGCAGCACTACAGGGGGCGCGAATCAGCCCCAGCATTTT. It yields the protein CASSTTGGANQPQHF.

This clonotype was seen more than once but under ten times. The J gene is TRBJ2-3, the V gene TRBV5-1; TRBD1 or TRBD2 may be the D gene (5 bases each). Germline-derived CDR1 and CDR2 are SGHRS and YFSETQ. This CDR3 is built from 16 residues. V lost 3 bases, J lost 4 bases, and 18 bases lay in between. The CDR3 is CASSSSGPSGPDTQYF. CDR3 in DNA: TGCGCCAGCAGCTCAAGCGGACCCTCAGGGCCAGATACGCAGTATTTT.

This clonotype was recorded at least ten times. J is TRBJ2-7 and V is TRBV29-1; D possibly corresponds to TRBD2 (5 bases). This CDR3 contains 12 residues. From germline, CDR1 is SQVTM and CDR2 ANQGSEA. The germline V and J ends were trimmed by 6 bases and 1 base, with 10 bases remaining between them. This CDR3 reads CSVARDSYEQYF. The CDR3 nucleotides read TGCAGCGTCGCCCGGGATTCCTACGAGCAGTACTTC.

This clonotype was seen a handful of times. The gene calls are TRBV7-2 and TRBJ2-3; D is undetermined. With 1 base removed from V and 3 bases from J, the gap between germline ends came to 17 bases. In germline, CDR1 is SGHTA, CDR2 FQGNSA. The length of the CDR3 is 17 residues. CDR3: CASSLGTQARPTDTQYF. CDR3 bases: TGTGCCAGCAGCTTAGGTACTCAAGCAAGGCCTACAGATACGCAGTATTTT.

Ten or more counts support this clonotype. The V and J genes are TRBV30 and TRBJ2-3, with 9 bases that match TRBD1. V lost 2 bases, J lost 0 bases, and 3 bases stayed unmatched. The CDR3 consists of 15 residues. Per germline, CDR1 GTSNPN and CDR2 SVGIG (reference sequence). CDR3 bases: TGTGCCTGGAGTTCCGACAGGGGGAGCACAGATACGCAGTATTTT. Translation: CAWSSDRGSTDTQYF.

This clonotype was observed a handful of times. The chain joins TRBV5-5 to TRBJ2-2; 11 bases fit TRBD1. The V gene's germline CDR1 is SGHKS and CDR2 YYEKEE (reference sequence). V trimming: 4 bases; J trimming: 5 bases; junction bases outside the gene matches: 10. CDR3 length: 17 residues. For the CDR3, the DNA is TGTGCCAGCAGCGCGGGACAGGGGGTCGGTGGAACCGGGGAGCTGTTTTTT. Amino acids: CASSAGQGVGGTGELFF.

The rearrangement joins TRBV12-5 to TRBJ2-3; 7 bases match TRBD1. Germline V gene sequence: CDR1 LGHNT, CDR2 FRNRAP. The CDR3 is 18 amino acids. The ends lost 1 base at V and 1 base at J; junction bases unmatched: 11. CDR3 DNA: TGTGCTAGTGGTTTGGGGACAGGAGAGCAGCAGCGCACAGATACGCAGTATTTT. Translating gives CASGLGTGEQQRTDTQYF.

The V and J genes are TRBV4-2 and TRBJ2-1; tentative D call: TRBD2 (7 bases). This CDR3 spans 16 amino acids. Germline CDR1 LGHNA, CDR2 YNFKEQ. Trimming took off 1 base at V and 6 bases at J, with 16 bases between the two ends. DNA of the CDR3: TGTGCCAGCAGCCAAGTATCCGGGGAGGGGGGCAATGAGCAGTTCTTC. The encoded protein is CASSQVSGEGGNEQFF.

This clonotype was seen more than once but under ten times. The chain uses TRBV6-6 and TRBJ2-3; D is ambiguous. The CDR3 totals 16 residues. Trimming took 2 bases from V and 4 from J, leaving 16 bases between them. Germline assignment: CDR1 MNHNY and CDR2 SVGAGI (reference sequence). The CDR3 nucleotides are TGTGCCAGCAGTTACCCAAGTAGGGTGAGCTCAGATACGCAGTATTTT. This sequence encodes CASSYPSRVSSDTQYF.

This clonotype was seen only a few times. The rearrangement links TRBV9 to TRBJ2-3; D gene unclear. This CDR3 is 14 amino acids long. Germline V gene data show CDR1 as SGDLS and CDR2 as YYNGEE. V lost 4 bases, J lost 2 bases, and 11 bases lay in between. The CDR3 is CASSPLLTTDTQYF. The DNA of the CDR3 is TGTGCCAGCAGCCCTCTGCTTACCACAGATACGCAGTATTTT. Filled out from reference TRBV9 and TRBJ2-3, the complete variable domain reads DSGVTQTPKHLITATGQRVTLRCSPRSGDLSVYWYQQSLDQGLQFLIQYYNGEERAKGNILERFSAQQFPDLHSELNLSSLELGDSALYFCASSPLLTTDTQYFGPGTRLTVL.

This clonotype has a handful of counts. The chain is built from TRBV7-3 and TRBJ2-1, with D perhaps TRBD1 (5 bases). This CDR3 is 12 amino acids long. V shed 3 bases and J shed 9 bases, with 9 bases lying between them. Germline CDR1 SGHTA, CDR2 FQGTGA. The CDR3 DNA is TGTGCCAGCAGCTTCCCAGGGCGTGAGCAGTTCTTC. This encodes CASSFPGREQFF.

The gene calls are TRBV7-9 and TRBJ2-2; no reliable D call. There are 14 residues in the CDR3. Trimming pared 3 bases from V and 1 base from J, leaving 6 bases between. From germline, CDR1 is SEHNR and CDR2 FQNEAQ (reference sequence). CDR3 residues: CASSFERNTGELFF. DNA for the CDR3: TGTGCCAGCAGCTTCGAGAGGAACACCGGGGAGCTGTTTTTT.

The chain employs TRBV2 and TRBJ2-5; the D gene could be TRBD1 or TRBD2 (5 bases each). V was clipped by 4 bases and J by 5 bases, with 14 bases between them. The germline V gene encodes CDR1 SNHLY and CDR2 FYNNEI. The CDR3 consists of 14 residues. CDR3 nucleotides: TGTGCCAGCAGTGGGGGGACGGGACCGGAGACCCAGTACTTC. Its protein product is CASSGGTGPETQYF.

This clonotype was recorded at least ten times. V and J are TRBV6-6 and TRBJ1-5, with 9 bases matching TRBD1. The V segment lost 8 bases and the J segment 5 bases; nucleotides outside the gene matches: 4. Per germline, CDR1 MNHNY and CDR2 SVGAGI (reference sequence). This CDR3 region has 13 residues. This CDR3 reads CASRDRVDQPQHF. CDR3 DNA sequence: TGTGCCAGCCGGGACAGGGTAGATCAGCCCCAGCATTTT.

A few counts support this clonotype. The V and J genes are TRBV12-3 or TRBV12-4 and TRBJ2-1; D uncertain. The CDR3 runs 12 residues. V lost 4 bases and J lost 9, with 10 bases in between. The CDR3 here is CASSSPLGEQFF. The CDR3 DNA follows: TGTGCCAGCAGTTCCCCCTTGGGTGAGCAGTTCTTC.